One T cell receptor beta chain is described in this entry. Its target is not known. These data come from a study of radiation and T cells in renal cell carcinoma. Whole-study findings and limits: Pretreatment tumor biopsies were lacking, so baseline clonotypes are unknown.

The CDR3 loop spans 12 amino acids. Germline V gene sequence: CDR1 MRHNA, CDR2 SNTAGT. V was cut by 4 bases and J by 11 bases, with 14 bases left in between. Assay: immunoSEQ multiplex PCR; the TCRdb copy retains only in-frame clones and omits some. In the table there are about 49,000 clones, roughly 83% of which are singletons. The sample's time point: baseline pretreatment blood. Noted treatment: 15 Gy SBRT to primary tumor, nephrectomy 4 weeks later. Sequenced here: blood, sampled from a patient whose treatment included radiotherapy and nephrectomy. The rearrangement joins TRBV6-4 to TRBJ1-1; D may be TRBD1 (5 bases). The sequence was obtained from a woman between 65 and 79 years old with renal cell carcinoma. CDR3 residues: CASSGAGVRAFF. CDR3 DNA sequence: TGTGCCAGCAGTGGCGCGGGGGTGAGGGCTTTCTTT.